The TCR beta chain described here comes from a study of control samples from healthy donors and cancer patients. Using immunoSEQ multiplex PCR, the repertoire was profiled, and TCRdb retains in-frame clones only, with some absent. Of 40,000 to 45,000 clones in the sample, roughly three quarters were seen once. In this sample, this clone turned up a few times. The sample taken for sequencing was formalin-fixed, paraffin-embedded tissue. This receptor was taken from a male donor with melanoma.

CDR3 protein: CASSRSREYEQYF. CDR3 in DNA: TGTGCCAGCAGCCGAAGCAGGGAATACGAGCAGTACTTC. The chain joins TRBV7-6 to TRBJ2-7; the D gene is possibly TRBD1 (5 bases). V shed 5 bases and J shed 4 bases, with 12 bases lying between them. The CDR3 is 13 residues long. Germline-derived CDR1 and CDR2 are SGHVS and FNYEAQ.